The 23 T cell receptor beta chains reported below all come from one sample, sequenced in a study of graft-versus-host responses after intestinal transplantation. Method: immunoSEQ multiplex PCR; TCRdb's copy keeps in-frame clones and lacks some. The top ten hold 16% of the sample, which has nearly 100,000 clones, about nine tenths seen once. The sample here was PBMCs, taken approximately 420 days after intestinal transplant. These receptor sequences come from a human patient who received an intestinal transplant, so some T cells may come from the graft donor.

The rearrangement uses TRBV5-4 and TRBJ2-4; 7 bases are a match to TRBD2. The germline CDR1 and CDR2 sequences are SGHNT and YYREEE (reference sequence). Losses at the gene ends were 7 bases for V and 6 bases for J; bases not matched to a gene: 7. CDR3 length equals 13 residues. The CDR3 sequence is CASGRGGGNIQYF. CDR3 nucleotide sequence: TGTGCCAGCGGTCGCGGGGGTGGAAACATTCAGTACTTC.

J is TRBJ2-4 and V is TRBV12-5, with TRBD2 matching over 7 bases. Germline CDR1 LGHNT, CDR2 FRNRAP. Trimming cost V 1 base and J 1 base; bases outside gene matches: 7. The CDR3 extends over 17 amino acids. In DNA form, the CDR3 reads TGTGCTAGTGGTTTGGAAGTACTTAGCGGGGCCAAAAACATTCAGTACTTC. Protein: CASGLEVLSGAKNIQYF.

The chain employs TRBV19 and TRBJ1-2; TRBD1 is a possible D gene (5 bases). This CDR3 is built from 14 residues. Deletions cut 6 bases from V and 4 bases from J, with 15 bases between. Germline V gene sequence: CDR1 LNHDA, CDR2 SQIVND (reference sequence). The chain's CDR3 is CASRRRGIVYGYTF. CDR3 bases: TGTGCCAGTAGGCGCCGGGGGATTGTCTATGGCTACACCTTC.

The chain carries TRBV19 and TRBJ2-6; maybe TRBD1 (6 bases). The CDR3 extends over 16 amino acids. CDR1 LNHDA and CDR2 SQIVND come from the germline V gene (reference sequence). V lost 3 bases to trimming and J lost 0 bases, with 9 bases between them. CDR3 sequence: CASSMGAISGANVLTF. The CDR3 DNA reads TGTGCCAGTAGTATGGGGGCCATCTCTGGGGCCAACGTCCTGACTTTC.

The chain has TRBV7-2 and TRBJ1-5; maybe TRBD1 (5 bases). Per the germline V gene, CDR1 is SGHTA and CDR2 is FQGNSA. The CDR3 consists of 15 residues. Deletions cut 3 bases from V and 7 bases from J, with 16 bases between. The CDR3 region has the DNA TGTGCCAGCAGCTTGGTCCCCTTACCAGGGCAGCCCCAGCATTTT. Protein sequence: CASSLVPLPGQPQHF.

The chain employs TRBV6-5 and TRBJ2-7; D is unresolved. The germline gives CDR1 MNHEY, CDR2 SVGAGI. V lost 0 bases to trimming and J lost 3 bases, with 9 bases between them. This CDR3 spans 14 amino acids. In nucleotides, the CDR3 is TGTGCCAGCAGTTACTCGCCACAGCTCTACGAGCAGTACTTC. It specifies CASSYSPQLYEQYF.

The chain recombines TRBV4-1 with TRBJ1-1; D is ambiguous. V was clipped by 0 bases and J by 0 bases, with 17 bases between them. Per the germline V gene, CDR1 is MGHRA and CDR2 is YSYEKL. The CDR3 covers 18 residues. CDR3 sequence reads: CASSQEYPPRVMNTEAFF. The CDR3 bases are TGCGCCAGCAGCCAAGAATACCCACCGCGGGTGATGAACACTGAAGCTTTCTTT.

The chain combines TRBV19 with TRBJ1-1; tentatively, D is TRBD1 (5 bases). Trimming cost V 5 bases and J 0 bases, with 16 bases left between them. CDR1 and CDR2 from the germline V gene are LNHDA and SQIVND (reference sequence). The CDR3 consists of 16 residues. Written as DNA, the CDR3 is TGTGCCAGTAGTTCAGGGTATACGTTTTTGAACACTGAAGCTTTCTTT. Its protein product is CASSSGYTFLNTEAFF.

Here the CDR3 DNA reads TGCGCCAGCAGCTTGGGAGGGCAAGGGCCGGGAAACACCATATATTTT. Its protein product is CASSLGGQGPGNTIYF. J is TRBJ1-3 and V is TRBV5-1; D unresolved. The CDR3 extends over 16 amino acids. Trimming took 0 bases from V and 4 from J, leaving 14 bases between them. The germline gives CDR1 SGHRS, CDR2 YFSETQ.

This chain connects TRBV11-2 to TRBJ1-5; D gene ambiguous. Trimming left V 0 bases short and J 0 bases short, with 6 bases between. The CDR3 extends over 15 amino acids. Germline loops: CDR1 SGHAT, CDR2 FQNNGV. CDR3 sequence reads: CASSLEADSNQPQHF. The DNA of the CDR3 is TGTGCCAGCAGCTTAGAGGCAGATAGCAATCAGCCCCAGCATTTT.

V and J are TRBV5-6 and TRBJ2-7; D not certain. Trimming took off 0 bases at V and 3 bases at J, with 7 bases between the two ends. The CDR3 is made up of 13 amino acids. Looked up from germline, CDR1 is SGHDT and CDR2 is YYEEEE. The CDR3 is CASSLATHYEQYF. In DNA, the CDR3 is TGTGCCAGCAGCTTGGCCACACACTACGAGCAGTACTTC.

The chain joins TRBV6-6 to TRBJ2-3, with D possibly being TRBD1 (6 bases). V lost 7 bases, J lost 1 base, and 12 bases lay in between. The CDR3 sequence is 14 residues long. Germline values: CDR1 MNHNY, CDR2 SVGAGI (reference sequence). The CDR3: CASTKGVRTDTQYF. The CDR3 region has the DNA TGTGCCAGCACCAAGGGGGTACGCACAGATACGCAGTATTTT.

This clone showed up just once. The chain employs TRBV19 and TRBJ1-1; 7 positions agree with TRBD1. With V trimmed by 9 bases and J by 1 base, 5 bases remained unmatched. The CDR3 runs 13 residues. Germline V gene lookup returns CDR1 LNHDA and CDR2 SQIVND (reference sequence). Here the CDR3 reads CASARDRNTEAFF. The CDR3 DNA is TGTGCCAGCGCCCGGGACAGGAACACTGAAGCTTTCTTT.

This clone was detected once. The chain combines TRBV18 with TRBJ2-6; no firm D call. The CDR3 is 15 amino acids. Trimming stripped 4 bases from V and 1 base from J, with 8 bases between. Germline-derived CDR1 and CDR2 are KGHSH and LQKENI. Here the CDR3 DNA reads TGTGCCAGCTCACTAACAGTTTCTGGGGCCAACGTCCTGACTTTC. Translated: CASSLTVSGANVLTF.

This chain links TRBV11-2 with TRBJ2-2; 7 bases align to TRBD1. Germline V gives CDR1 SGHAT, CDR2 FQNNGV. Trimming removed 5 bases from V and 6 bases from J; junction bases left unmatched: 3. The CDR3 consists of 13 residues. CDR3 in amino acids: CASSSQGAGELFF. The DNA of the CDR3 is TGTGCCAGCAGCAGCCAGGGGGCCGGGGAGCTGTTTTTT.

The rearrangement uses TRBV5-4 and TRBJ2-5; D could derive from TRBD1 or TRBD2 (6 bases each). Germline V CDR1 and CDR2: SGHNT, YYREEE (reference sequence). V was clipped by 2 bases and J by 4 bases, with 12 bases between them. This CDR3 contains 14 residues. CDR3 nucleotide sequence: TGTGCCAGCAGCTTTTCGGGGGCCCCAGAGACCCAGTACTTC. Translating gives CASSFSGAPETQYF.

The J gene is TRBJ1-1, the V gene TRBV5-1; D unclear. Germline V gene lookup returns CDR1 SGHRS and CDR2 YFSETQ. Trimming took off 4 bases at V and 4 bases at J, with 11 bases between the two ends. This CDR3 region has 13 residues. The CDR3 reads CASSTGPGTEAFF. The CDR3 DNA follows: TGCGCCAGCAGCACGGGCCCGGGCACTGAAGCTTTCTTT.

The genes are TRBV5-1 and TRBJ2-7, with D perhaps TRBD1 (6 bases). The CDR3 has 14 amino acids. CDR1 and CDR2 (germline): SGHRS, YFSETQ. Trimming cost V 2 bases and J 6 bases, with 15 bases left between them. The CDR3: CASSFNAGVSEQYF. CDR3 nucleotides: TGCGCCAGCAGCTTCAATGCAGGGGTGAGCGAGCAGTACTTC.

The chain is built from TRBV18 and TRBJ1-1; D unclear. The CDR3 is 13 amino acids. Trimming removed 4 bases from V and 7 bases from J, with 13 bases in between. Germline V gene sequence: CDR1 KGHSH, CDR2 LQKENI. Written as DNA, the CDR3 is TGTGCCAGCTCACTTTTCGACGGCGTTGAAGCTTTCTTT. Translation gives CASSLFDGVEAFF.

The rearrangement uses TRBV11-2 and TRBJ2-7; either TRBD1 or TRBD2 may fit D (5 bases each). Germline V lookup: CDR1 SGHAT, CDR2 FQNNGV. V was trimmed by 1 base and J by 5 bases, leaving 9 bases between them. There are 13 residues in the CDR3. As DNA, the CDR3 is TGTGCCAGCAGCTTAGGGGGGACGGACGAGCAGTACTTC. Translation gives CASSLGGTDEQYF. Full variable domain (missing parts from reference TRBV11-2 and TRBJ2-7): EAGVAQSPRYKIIEKRQSVAFWCNPISGHATLYWYQQILGQGPKLLIQFQNNGVVDDSQLPKDRFSAERLKGVDSTLKIQPAKLEDSAVYLCASSLGGTDEQYFGPGTRLTVT.

For this clone: Different DNA sequences within this sample yield the same CDR3. The chain links TRBV10-3 to TRBJ1-4; TRBD1 aligns across 9 bases. Losses at the gene ends were 10 bases for V and 8 bases for J; bases not matched to a gene: 14. Germline CDR1 reads ENHRY; CDR2 reads SYGVKD. The CDR3 consists of 15 residues. The CDR3 loop is CATSRSGQGREKLFF. In nucleotides, the CDR3 is TGTGCCACGTCCCGTTCGGGACAGGGTAGGGAAAAACTGTTTTTT.

The gene calls are TRBV6-6 and TRBJ1-2; D is uncertain. The CDR3 is made up of 14 amino acids. Per germline, CDR1 MNHNY and CDR2 SVGAGI (reference sequence). V lost 2 bases to trimming and J lost 5 bases, with 12 bases between them. CDR3 sequence: CASSYGEGKYGYTF. The CDR3 DNA reads as TGTGCCAGCAGTTACGGAGAAGGGAAATATGGCTACACCTTC.

The chain employs TRBV13 and TRBJ2-3; 8 nucleotides align to TRBD1. V lost 5 bases, J lost 6 bases, and 10 bases stayed unmatched. CDR3 length: 15 residues. Germline CDR1 reads PRHDT; CDR2 reads FYEKMQ (reference sequence). In DNA form, the CDR3 reads TGTGCCAGCAGCCCCCGCAGGGGGCTAGAGGATACGCAGTATTTT. Translating it yields CASSPRRGLEDTQYF.